These 9 T cell receptor delta chains were sequenced from one sample in a study of gamma-delta T cells after stem cell transplantation (dated by TCRdb to 2016 to 2017). Library preparation was by RT-PCR. For sequencing, an Illumina MiSeq was employed. Clonotypes were called again by TCRdb from the public reads via CATT, and duplicate nucleotide sequences were then merged into one entry. Within this sample are around 12,000 delta-chain clones, with less than 50% of them counted one time only. Around 2.8% of the sample lies in the top ten. Sequencing used gamma-delta T cells. These receptors were collected from a human donor. It is not recorded whose cells these are; they may come from a transplant donor.

Only a few counts were recorded for this clone. The V call is TRDV1, the J call TRDJ1, with TRDD3 matching 12 bases. With V trimmed by 0 bases and J by 5 bases, 13 bases remained unmatched. Per germline, CDR1 TSWWSYY and CDR2 QGS. The CDR3 has 19 amino acids. CDR3 coding DNA: TGTGCTCTTGGGGAACTAGATCCTACACTGGGGGATACATTGGATAAACTCATCTTT. Translated: CALGELDPTLGDTLDKLIF.

This clone showed up just a few times. A junction end diverges from the germline sequence, so it may reflect a read error. The CDR3 here is CAGDILGDTAQLFF. As DNA, the CDR3 is TGTGCCGGTGACATACTAGGGGATACAGCACAACTCTTCTTT. V usage is TRDV2 and J usage is TRDJ2; D is possibly TRDD3 (6 bases). The CDR3 covers 14 residues. Germline values: CDR1 GEAIGNYY, CDR2 EKD.

As for this clone: A read error may explain this, as a much larger clone is one base away. The chain has TRDV2 and TRDJ2, with 8 bases matching TRDD3. Per the germline V gene, CDR1 is GEAIGNYY and CDR2 is EKD. The CDR3 has 15 amino acids. The CDR3 protein is CACDTLGDLTAHLFF. The CDR3 nucleotides are TGTGCCTGTGACACCTTGGGGGATTTGACAGCACACCTCTTCTTT.

This clone was counted only a few times. The chain joins TRDV1 to TRDJ1, with TRDD3 matching over 11 bases. Trimming removed 3 bases from V and 4 bases from J; junction bases left unmatched: 22. CDR1 is TSWWSYY, CDR2 QGS, per germline. The CDR3 consists of 21 residues. Here the CDR3 reads CALGDLLPGPYWGIEGDKLIF. CDR3 DNA: TGTGCTCTTGGGGACCTCTTACCGGGCCCGTACTGGGGGATAGAGGGCGATAAACTCATCTTT.

A remark on this clone: At the DNA level, this CDR3 is encoded by other sequences in the same sample as well. The chain has TRDV1 and TRDJ1; D unclear. The germline V gene has CDR1 TSWWSYY and CDR2 QGS. The length of the CDR3 is 21 residues. Deletions cut 3 bases from V and 0 bases from J, with 29 bases between. The CDR3 region has the DNA TGTGCTCTTGGGGATACCGGCCTTAGGCCACGATATTCCGAGTACACCGATAAACTCATCTTT. Its translation is CALGDTGLRPRYSEYTDKLIF.

This chain links TRDV2 with TRDJ1, with D tentatively TRDD3 (5 bases). V was trimmed by 0 bases and J by 2 bases, leaving 27 bases between them. The CDR3 is 20 residues long. The germline gives CDR1 GEAIGNYY, CDR2 EKD. CDR3 sequence: CACDTLGATVVFGGTDKLIF. The CDR3 DNA is TGTGCCTGTGACACCCTTGGGGCTACTGTGGTATTCGGTGGAACCGATAAACTCATCTTT.

The chain couples TRDV2 to TRDJ1, with 10 positions matching TRDD3. The CDR3 runs to 17 residues. V shed 3 bases and J 9 bases; nucleotides not matched to a gene: 18. The germline V gene encodes CDR1 GEAIGNYY and CDR2 EKD. Here the CDR3 DNA reads TGTGCCTGTGACGAAGGAAGAAGGGGGATACGCAGTAGGGAACTCATCTTT. Its protein is CACDEGRRGIRSRELIF.

The sample holds a few counts of this clone. The rearrangement uses TRDV3 and TRDJ3; D uncertain. This CDR3 comprises 15 residues. Germline V lookup: CDR1 TVYSNPD, CDR2 GDNSRS (reference sequence). The V gene lost 3 bases and the J gene lost 0 bases, with 9 bases spanning the gap. The CDR3 DNA reads as TGTGCCTTCGTTCCCAGCTCCTGGGACACCCGACAGATGTTTTTC. Translated, it gives CAFVPSSWDTRQMFF.

About this clone: Within the sample, other DNA sequences also encode this same CDR3. The chain recombines TRDV1 with TRDJ1; 7 bases line up with TRDD3. This CDR3 comprises 22 residues. Germline V gives CDR1 TSWWSYY, CDR2 QGS. V lost 4 bases, J lost 0 bases, and 26 bases stayed unmatched. The CDR3, as DNA: TGTGCTCTTGGGGCTGGACCTTCAATACTGGGGATATCCCTCCTTTACACCGATAAACTCATCTTT. The encoded protein is CALGAGPSILGISLLYTDKLIF.